This T cell receptor beta chain came from a study of cytomegalovirus exposure and HLA in healthy donors. For the study at large: The platform used for the 120 or so validation repertoires matched that of the roughly 720 first-cohort repertoires, a later analysis reported. Study findings and constraints: For cytomegalovirus status, the classifier reportedly gave diagnoses with high specificity and sensitivity. It was 150 to 200 TCR beta chains that were listed as cytomegalovirus-associated. In a later analysis, first-cohort TCR clusters were found to tend to co-occur in the 120 validation repertoires.

For this clone: Antigen specificity is unknown.

Data came from immunoSEQ multiplex PCR; TCRdb stores just in-frame clones and leaves some out. The sample shows some 88,000 clones, 96% of them seen only once. Germline V gives CDR1 SGHRS, CDR2 YFSETQ. Trimming took 0 bases from V and 3 from J; bases not matched to a gene: 1. There are 14 residues in the CDR3. The chain uses TRBV5-1 and TRBJ1-2, with 8 bases identical to TRBD1. The TCR sequence derives from a man between 18 and 35 years old in good health and CMV-seronegative. Sequences were obtained from PBMCs. The CDR3 nucleotides read TGCGCCAGCAGCTTGGGGGGACAGGACTATGGCTACACCTTC. Its protein is CASSLGGQDYGYTF.